This passage covers 6 T cell receptor beta chains from one sample sequenced in a study of blood T cell repertoires in COVID-19. Assay used: immunoSEQ multiplex PCR; TCRdb lists only in-frame clones, some missing. The data show 15,000 to 20,000 clones, around 90% seen once. Sequenced material: peripheral blood. Receptor source: a human donor in a cohort sampled during active COVID-19.

This chain uses TRBV6-4 with TRBJ2-3, with 7 bases lining up with TRBD2. The CDR3 consists of 18 residues. The trim removed 4 bases at V and 3 bases at J, leaving 16 bases unmatched. CDR1 MRHNA and CDR2 SNTAGT come from the germline V gene. CDR3 in DNA: TGTGCCAGCAGTGCGGGGAGGGTTACATCAGACGGGACAGATACGCAGTATTTT. It encodes CASSAGRVTSDGTDTQYF.

V usage is TRBV6-5 and J usage is TRBJ1-2, with D perhaps TRBD1 (5 bases). Germline V gene lookup returns CDR1 MNHEY and CDR2 SVGAGI. CDR3 size: 12 residues. With 4 bases removed from V and 7 bases from J, the gap between germline ends came to 10 bases. The DNA for the CDR3 is TGTGCCAGCAGTTGGGCAGGGTTTGGCTACACCTTC. Its protein product is CASSWAGFGYTF.

The chain combines TRBV6-7 with TRBJ1-2, with a possible D match to TRBD1 (6 bases). TRBV6-7 is designated an ORF whose function remains uncertain. This CDR3 region has 17 residues. Between the trimmed V and J ends, which lost 0 bases and 2 bases, there was a span of 16 bases. For the CDR3, the DNA is TGTGCCAGCAGTTACTCGAGGTGGGACGGACAGAACTATGGCTACACCTTC. Translated, it gives CASSYSRWDGQNYGYTF.

This clone was seen once. This chain connects TRBV9 to TRBJ2-7; no firm D call. The V end was cut by 7 bases, the J end by 4 bases, with 9 bases between. CDR1 and CDR2 (germline): SGDLS, YYNGEE. The CDR3 length is 11 residues. The chain's CDR3 is CASGTDYEQYF. In DNA, the CDR3 is TGTGCCAGCGGTACAGATTACGAGCAGTACTTC.

The chain joins TRBV4-3 to TRBJ2-5, with 12 bases aligning to TRBD2. This CDR3 has 16 amino acids. V shed 1 base, J shed 5 bases, and the junction held 5 bases outside the gene matches. Germline-derived CDR1 and CDR2 are LGHNA and YSLEER. This chain's CDR3 is CASSQGPSGGAETQYF. CDR3 in DNA: TGCGCCAGCAGCCAAGGTCCTAGCGGGGGGGCGGAGACCCAGTACTTC.

The chain is built from TRBV5-1 and TRBJ2-5; TRBD1 matches 10 bases. V dropped 3 bases and J dropped 9; count of bases not matched to a gene: 11. This CDR3 region has 15 residues. In germline, CDR1 is SGHRS, CDR2 YFSETQ. The chain's CDR3 is CASSSTSDGQGAQYF. In nucleotides, the CDR3 is TGCGCCAGCAGCTCAACTTCAGACGGACAGGGGGCCCAGTACTTC.